These T cell receptor beta chains were read from a single sample in a study of T cells in Graves' hyperthyroidism and ophthalmopathy. TCRdb reanalysed the multiplex PCR reads using MiXCR and keeps one entry per CDR3 protein. The sample includes over 300,000 distinct CDR3 sequences, approximately 14% of them seen just once. Sequenced: blood. The receptors were sampled from a woman aged 40-49 years with Graves' ophthalmopathy. CDR3s include the opening cysteine and the closing phenylalanine or tryptophan. The D gene is left open where the match is weak. Not all rows give a size; the values are once, few, many and, for expanded clones, a class.

d_gene: TRBD1
abundance: few
v_gene: TRBV14
j_gene: TRBJ2-2
CDR3nt: TGTGCCAGCAGCACAAGACAGGGGAACACCGGGGAGCTGTTTTTT
CDR3aa: CASSTRQGNTGELFF

d_gene: TRBD1
abundance: -
v_gene: TRBV20-1
j_gene: TRBJ1-4
CDR3nt: TGCAGTGCTCGCGGAGGGCCCGGACAGGTCAGCCCGGCGGGTGAAAAACTGTTTTTT
CDR3aa: CSARGGPGQVSPAGEKLFF

d_gene: -
abundance: few
v_gene: TRBV18
j_gene: TRBJ1-2
CDR3nt: TGTGCCAGCTCTCCCCAGGACTCCTATGGCTACACCTTC
CDR3aa: CASSPQDSYGYTF

d_gene: -
abundance: -
v_gene: TRBV28
j_gene: TRBJ1-2
CDR3nt: TGTGCCAGCAGTTTACCAGAGATTAACTATGGCTACACCTTC
CDR3aa: CASSLPEINYGYTF

d_gene: TRBD1
abundance: -
v_gene: TRBV3-1
j_gene: TRBJ2-2
CDR3nt: TGTGCCAGCAGCCGACAACAGGGGGCCAACACCGGGGAGCTGTTTTTT
CDR3aa: CASSRQQGANTGELFF

d_gene: -
abundance: -
v_gene: TRBV5-1
j_gene: TRBJ2-5
CDR3nt: TGCGCCAGCAGCTTGGGGGCAGGGCGGGAGACCCAGTACTTC
CDR3aa: CASSLGAGRETQYF

d_gene: TRBD1
abundance: many
v_gene: TRBV6-1
j_gene: TRBJ2-7
CDR3nt: TGTGCCAGCAGCGCCTTAGGGACAGCCCTTTACGAGCAGTACTTC
CDR3aa: CASSALGTALYEQYF

d_gene: -
abundance: many
v_gene: TRBV7-9
j_gene: TRBJ2-1
CDR3nt: TGTGCCAGCAAGTCTGGACCCAATGAGCAGTTCTTC
CDR3aa: CASKSGPNEQFF

d_gene: -
abundance: many
v_gene: TRBV11-2
j_gene: TRBJ2-1
CDR3nt: TGTGCCAGCAGCTTAGAGGGCGGGAAAACCTACAATGAGCAGTTCTTC
CDR3aa: CASSLEGGKTYNEQFF

d_gene: -
abundance: many
v_gene: TRBV28
j_gene: TRBJ2-1
CDR3nt: TGTGCCAGCAGTGTCACGTGGGAGGAGCAGTTCTTC
CDR3aa: CASSVTWEEQFF

d_gene: TRBD2
abundance: many
v_gene: TRBV20-1
j_gene: TRBJ2-5
CDR3nt: TGCAGTGCAATGGCTAGCGGCCGAGGGCAAGAGACCCAGTACTTC
CDR3aa: CSAMASGRGQETQYF

d_gene: -
abundance: many
v_gene: TRBV10-3
j_gene: TRBJ1-4
CDR3nt: TGTGCCATCAGTGAGTCGCTTGAAAAACTGTTTTTT
CDR3aa: CAISESLEKLFF

d_gene: -
abundance: many
v_gene: TRBV25-1
j_gene: TRBJ1-3
CDR3nt: TGTGCCAGCAGTGAACTCGGGGCCATATATTTT
CDR3aa: CASSELGAIYF

d_gene: TRBD2
abundance: many
v_gene: TRBV20-1
j_gene: TRBJ2-1
CDR3nt: TGCAGTGTTGAAATTAGCGGGAGTTCGACCAACAATGAGCAGTTCTTC
CDR3aa: CSVEISGSSTNNEQFF

d_gene: -
abundance: -
v_gene: TRBV25-1
j_gene: TRBJ1-4
CDR3nt: TGTGCCAGCAGTGAATGGGAGGGAGCGGTGGCAACTAATGAAAAACTGTTTTTT
CDR3aa: CASSEWEGAVATNEKLFF

d_gene: -
abundance: many
v_gene: TRBV6-1
j_gene: TRBJ1-6
CDR3nt: TGTGCCAGCAGTGAATTTGGGAACTATAATTCACCCCTCCACTTT
CDR3aa: CASSEFGNYNSPLHF

d_gene: -
abundance: -
v_gene: TRBV7-2
j_gene: TRBJ2-1
CDR3nt: TGTGCCAGCACTCCTCGTGGCGGTCCCAATGAGCAGTTCTTC
CDR3aa: CASTPRGGPNEQFF

d_gene: TRBD1
abundance: -
v_gene: TRBV3-1
j_gene: TRBJ2-3
CDR3nt: TGTGCCAGCAGTCGCCAGGGACAGACAGATACGCAGTATTTT
CDR3aa: CASSRQGQTDTQYF

d_gene: -
abundance: -
v_gene: TRBV18
j_gene: TRBJ2-7
CDR3nt: TGTGCCAGCTCACCAATTTCGGCTAGCGCAGAGCAGTACTTC
CDR3aa: CASSPISASAEQYF

d_gene: -
abundance: many
v_gene: TRBV11-2
j_gene: TRBJ2-7
CDR3nt: TGTGCCAGCAGCTTAGGGACTATCGGCTACGAGCAGTACTTC
CDR3aa: CASSLGTIGYEQYF

d_gene: -
abundance: many
v_gene: TRBV12-3/TRBV12-4
j_gene: TRBJ1-2
CDR3nt: TGTGCCAGCAGCCTAGGGGGGCAGTATGGCTACACCTTC
CDR3aa: CASSLGGQYGYTF

d_gene: -
abundance: many
v_gene: TRBV6-2/TRBV6-3
j_gene: TRBJ1-1
CDR3nt: TGTGCCAGCAGATTTGGAGTCACTGAAGCTTTCTTT
CDR3aa: CASRFGVTEAFF

d_gene: -
abundance: few
v_gene: TRBV24-1
j_gene: TRBJ2-1
CDR3nt: TGTGCCACCAGTTCCTCCACTCCCTACAATGAGCAGTTCTTC
CDR3aa: CATSSSTPYNEQFF

d_gene: -
abundance: many
v_gene: TRBV29-1
j_gene: TRBJ1-1
CDR3nt: TGCAGCGTTGGTGCAGGTACGGGTTCTGAAGCTTTCTTT
CDR3aa: CSVGAGTGSEAFF

d_gene: -
abundance: -
v_gene: TRBV11-2
j_gene: TRBJ2-2
CDR3nt: TGTGCCAGCAGCTTAGTCAGGATAACCGGGGAGCTGTTTTTT
CDR3aa: CASSLVRITGELFF

d_gene: TRBD2
abundance: many
v_gene: TRBV15
j_gene: TRBJ2-2
CDR3nt: TGTGCCACCAGCAGCCCTGGGACTAGCGGGAGAATGTACACCGGGGAGCTGTTTTTT
CDR3aa: CATSSPGTSGRMYTGELFF

d_gene: -
abundance: -
v_gene: TRBV4-1
j_gene: TRBJ2-1
CDR3nt: TGCGCCAGCAGCCAGCCCCCACTATTCAATGAGCAGTTCTTC
CDR3aa: CASSQPPLFNEQFF

d_gene: TRBD1
abundance: few
v_gene: TRBV10-3
j_gene: TRBJ1-2
CDR3nt: TGTGCCATCAGCTTGGACAGGGGGCCCTTCTATGGCTACACCTTC
CDR3aa: CAISLDRGPFYGYTF

d_gene: TRBD1
abundance: few
v_gene: TRBV5-1
j_gene: TRBJ2-5
CDR3nt: TGCGCCAGCAGCTTGGCCGCACAGGGGGAGACCCAGTACTTC
CDR3aa: CASSLAAQGETQYF

d_gene: -
abundance: many
v_gene: TRBV12-3/TRBV12-4
j_gene: TRBJ2-5
CDR3nt: TGTGCCAGCCGACCACAGGTCTTCGACCAAGAGACCCAGTACTTC
CDR3aa: CASRPQVFDQETQYF

d_gene: -
abundance: many
v_gene: TRBV10-3
j_gene: TRBJ2-3
CDR3nt: TGTGCCATCAGTGCCAATCCCTCTAGCACAGATACGCAGTATTTT
CDR3aa: CAISANPSSTDTQYF

d_gene: -
abundance: many
v_gene: TRBV28
j_gene: TRBJ2-7
CDR3nt: TGTGCCAGCAAAAGTGGGGCTGCGGATGAGCAGTACTTC
CDR3aa: CASKSGAADEQYF

d_gene: -
abundance: few
v_gene: TRBV12-3/TRBV12-4
j_gene: TRBJ2-4
CDR3nt: TGTGCCAGCTCCCCCAGAGCCTTGGCCAAAAACATTCAGTACTTC
CDR3aa: CASSPRALAKNIQYF

d_gene: -
abundance: many
v_gene: TRBV7-9
j_gene: TRBJ1-1
CDR3nt: TGTGCCAGCAGCTTAGCTGCGGTATTGAACGCTGAAGCTTTCTTT
CDR3aa: CASSLAAVLNAEAFF

d_gene: -
abundance: -
v_gene: TRBV10-2
j_gene: TRBJ2-7
CDR3nt: TGCGCCAGCAGTGTGGCGGGATACGAGCAGTACTTC
CDR3aa: CASSVAGYEQYF

d_gene: -
abundance: many
v_gene: TRBV28
j_gene: TRBJ1-1
CDR3nt: TGTGCCAGCAGACTAATCAGGGGAGCTGAAGCTTTCTTT
CDR3aa: CASRLIRGAEAFF

d_gene: -
abundance: many
v_gene: TRBV7-9
j_gene: TRBJ2-7
CDR3nt: TGTGCCAGCAGCGCCCATGCAGGGGTGATTCCATCCGAGCAGTACTTC
CDR3aa: CASSAHAGVIPSEQYF

d_gene: TRBD1
abundance: many
v_gene: TRBV19
j_gene: TRBJ1-5
CDR3nt: TGTGCCAGCGGACAGGCCTTTTCGCCCCAGCATTTT
CDR3aa: CASGQAFSPQHF

d_gene: TRBD2
abundance: many
v_gene: TRBV7-8
j_gene: TRBJ2-1
CDR3nt: TGTGCCAGCAGCTTAGCGCGCGGGGGGGACGGAATGAATGAGCAGTTCTTC
CDR3aa: CASSLARGGDGMNEQFF

d_gene: -
abundance: many
v_gene: TRBV5-1
j_gene: TRBJ1-5
CDR3nt: TGCGCCAGCAGCCCGGGACTCTCGGAGGGCAATCAGCCCCAGCATTTT
CDR3aa: CASSPGLSEGNQPQHF

d_gene: TRBD2
abundance: many
v_gene: TRBV20-1
j_gene: TRBJ2-5
CDR3nt: TGCAGTGCTCAGGGACTAGCGGGATCTGAGACCCAGTACTTC
CDR3aa: CSAQGLAGSETQYF

d_gene: -
abundance: few
v_gene: TRBV18
j_gene: TRBJ2-7
CDR3nt: TGTGCCAGCTCATCGGACACGGGCGGGTGGGAGCAGTACTTC
CDR3aa: CASSSDTGGWEQYF